This record concerns one TCR beta chain sequence. The sample originates from a study of monozygotic twins with inflammatory bowel disease. Germline V gives CDR1 KGHDR, CDR2 SFDVKD. The CDR3 is made up of 13 amino acids. TCRdb reprocessed the 5' RACE reads and stores each CDR3 protein as one record, lacking DNA. Its table lists 150,000 to 200,000 distinct CDR3 sequences. This sequence originates from a human donor with ulcerative colitis or Crohn's disease, or a healthy co-twin of an affected twin (not recorded which). V and J are TRBV24-1 and TRBJ2-1. Input material: blood. CDR3: CATSDGQLNEQFF.